The 30 T cell receptor beta chains given below trace back to one sample, sequenced in a study of CD8+CD57+ T cells in acquired aplastic anemia (dated by TCRdb to the late 2010s). TCRdb shows the sequencer as Illumina HiSeq 2000. TCR beta VDJ combination and CDR3 sequence profiling used genomic DNA as the template. Through fastp at Q25 and MiXCR, TCRdb rebuilt clones from the public reads, retaining in-frame beta chains. Rows with one shared CDR3 protein collapse into an entry with the most common genes and DNA. The sample has 150,000 to 200,000 distinct CDR3 sequences on record, roughly 64% of them singletons. Around 46% of the sample is held by the ten biggest clonotypes. Sequenced sample: sorted CD4+, CD8+, or CD8+CD57+ T cells (not recorded which) from PBMCs. The receptors originated from a human donor with severe aplastic anemia or a healthy control (not recorded which).

This clonotype occurred many times. The V and J genes are TRBV13 and TRBJ1-6; a weak D match, TRBD1 (6 bases). Germline lookup yields CDR1 PRHDT and CDR2 FYEKMQ (reference sequence). The CDR3 has 14 amino acids. The V gene lost 2 bases and the J gene lost 7 bases, with 9 bases spanning the gap. CDR3 residues: CASSLTGGNSPLHF. CDR3 bases: TGTGCCAGCAGCTTAACCGGGGGCAATTCACCCCTCCACTTT.

Only one count was recorded for this clonotype. This could be a read error, since a much larger clone is one nucleotide away. The chain joins TRBV12-3 or TRBV12-4 to TRBJ2-7; weak D call: TRBD2 (6 bases). Trimming took 3 bases from V and 7 from J, leaving 19 bases between them. This CDR3 spans 15 amino acids. CDR3 sequence reads: CASSFRGSSYNEQYF. CDR3 coding DNA: TGTGCCAGCAGTTTTCGGGGGAGCTCCTACAATGAGCAGTACTTC.

Comment on this clonotype: It may be a read error: a sequence one base away is much more abundant. The V gene is TRBV6-6, the J gene TRBJ1-6, with TRBD1 matching over 9 bases. Germline lookup yields CDR1 MNHNY and CDR2 SVGAGI (reference sequence). The CDR3 covers 17 residues. The CDR3 DNA follows: TGTGCCTGCAGCCCCGGGACAGGGAGCTCCTATAATTCACCCCTCCACTTT. It specifies CACSPGTGSSYNSPLHF.

This clonotype showed up many times. This chain joins TRBV19 and TRBJ1-2; D unclear. Germline V gene data show CDR1 as LNHDA and CDR2 as SQIVND (reference sequence). CDR3 length: 11 amino acids. Trimming cost V 9 bases and J 7 bases, with 12 bases left between them. The CDR3 DNA reads TGTGCCAGCAAGGAAGGCTTTGGCTACACCTTC. It yields the protein CASKEGFGYTF.

This clonotype was observed a single time. The rearrangement joins TRBV5-6 to TRBJ2-7, with 7 bases aligning to TRBD1. The J segment lost 4 bases and the V segment lost 7 bases, leaving 5 bases of the junction unmatched. The CDR3 length is 12 residues. Germline V CDR1 and CDR2: SGHDT, YYEEEE. CDR3 loop: CASRTGSYEQYF. The CDR3 region has the DNA TGTGCCAGCCGGACAGGTTCGTACGAGCAGTACTTC.

The chain joins TRBV7-3 to TRBJ1-6, with TRBD1 matching 7 bases. The CDR3 is made up of 15 amino acids. The germline V gene has CDR1 SGHTA and CDR2 FQGTGA. The ends lost 4 bases at V and 9 bases at J; junction bases unmatched: 9. CDR3 sequence: CASSSTGAMGSPLHF. The CDR3 DNA reads as TGTGCCAGCAGCTCCACAGGGGCTATGGGTTCACCCCTCCACTTT.

V is TRBV27 and J is TRBJ1-4; perhaps TRBD1 as D (5 bases). Germline V gene sequence: CDR1 MNHEY, CDR2 SMNVEV (reference sequence). This CDR3 is 14 amino acids long. V dropped 2 bases and J dropped 2 bases, with 6 bases sitting between them. CDR3 sequence: CASSLGGTNEKLFF. The CDR3 coding sequence is TGTGCCAGCAGTTTAGGGGGGACTAATGAAAAACTGTTTTTT.

The rearrangement links TRBV12-3 or TRBV12-4 to TRBJ2-7, with 9 bases that match TRBD1. The CDR3 totals 16 residues. The trim removed 5 bases at V and 4 bases at J, leaving 12 bases unmatched. The CDR3 nucleotides are TGTGCCAGCAGTCTCCTTTTACAGGGGGCCGCGTACGAGCAGTACTTC. Translating gives CASSLLLQGAAYEQYF.

This clonotype occurred a few times. The chain carries TRBV7-9 and TRBJ2-7, with D unresolved. The germline V gene encodes CDR1 SEHNR and CDR2 FQNEAQ (reference sequence). Trimming pared 3 bases from V and 5 bases from J, leaving 14 bases between. This CDR3 has 14 residues. The CDR3 protein is CASSFTTGLDEQYF. Here the CDR3 DNA reads TGTGCCAGCAGCTTCACTACGGGTCTGGACGAGCAGTACTTC.

Details on this clonotype: Relative to the germline gene, one junction end is altered; a read error may explain this. V usage is TRBV19 and J usage is TRBJ1-4, with unresolved D. The CDR3 contains 11 residues. Germline CDR1 and CDR2: LNHDA and SQIVND (reference sequence). The CDR3 coding sequence is TGTGCCAGTAGTATCGCCGGACGCACCTATTTT. Translated: CASSIAGRTYF.

This clonotype was found many times. The gene calls are TRBV9 and TRBJ1-1; 8 bases are a match to TRBD1. The germline V gene encodes CDR1 SGDLS and CDR2 YYNGEE. The V and J ends lost 4 bases and 2 bases, in that order; junction bases with no gene match: 16. The CDR3 is 18 amino acids. As DNA, the CDR3 is TGTGCCAGCAGCTCTCCACGGGACAGGCCGATAAGTAACACTGAAGCTTTCTTT. It is translated as CASSSPRDRPISNTEAFF.

The V gene is TRBV20-1, the J gene TRBJ2-5, with TRBD1 matching 10 bases. V was clipped by 7 bases and J by 4 bases; unmatched bases: 3. CDR3 length: 12 amino acids. CDR1 and CDR2 (germline): DFQATT, SNEGSKA (reference sequence). CDR3 bases: TGCAGTGTTGGACAGGGGGGAGAGACCCAGTACTTC. It yields the protein CSVGQGGETQYF.

V usage is TRBV10-3 and J usage is TRBJ2-1, with a possible D match to TRBD2 (5 bases). The germline gives CDR1 ENHRY, CDR2 SYGVKD. Trimming removed 3 bases at V and 0 bases at J, with 9 bases between. This CDR3 spans 15 amino acids. The CDR3: CAISDPGNSYNEQFF. CDR3 coding DNA: TGTGCCATCAGTGATCCCGGGAACTCCTACAATGAGCAGTTCTTC.

This chain uses TRBV20-1 with TRBJ2-5, with a weak D call TRBD2 (5 bases). Germline loops: CDR1 DFQATT, CDR2 SNEGSKA (reference sequence). V lost 6 bases and J 2 bases, leaving 22 bases between the germline ends. The CDR3 length is 16 residues. The CDR3 DNA sequence: TGCAGTGCCAAAAATCCCTACTCGGGGATACAAGAGACCCAGTACTTC. Amino acid sequence: CSAKNPYSGIQETQYF.

The CDR3 bases are TGTGCCAGCAGTTTATCGGGGCAGGGGGTTGACTATGGCTACACCTTC. Encoded protein: CASSLSGQGVDYGYTF. The chain combines TRBV27 with TRBJ1-2; 7 bases match TRBD1. V shed 0 bases, J shed 3 bases, and the junction held 7 bases outside the gene matches. The CDR3 contains 16 residues. Germline assignment: CDR1 MNHEY and CDR2 SMNVEV (reference sequence).

This clonotype was detected ten times or more. The gene calls are TRBV9 and TRBJ2-7, with TRBD1 as a possible D gene (7 bases). Per the germline V gene, CDR1 is SGDLS and CDR2 is YYNGEE. Trimming stripped 2 bases from V and 3 bases from J, with 15 bases between. This CDR3 comprises 15 residues. DNA of the CDR3: TGTGCCAGCAGCGTTGAAGGGGGGACAGTCTACGAGCAGTACTTC. Protein sequence: CASSVEGGTVYEQYF. The complete variable domain, with remaining parts taken from reference TRBV9 and TRBJ2-7, reads DSGVTQTPKHLITATGQRVTLRCSPRSGDLSVYWYQQSLDQGLQFLIQYYNGEERAKGNILERFSAQQFPDLHSELNLSSLELGDSALYFCASSVEGGTVYEQYFGPGTRLTVT.

This chain connects TRBV10-3 to TRBJ1-4; the D is unclear. There are 12 residues in the CDR3. Trimming pared 2 bases from V and 7 bases from J, leaving 5 bases between. From germline, CDR1 is ENHRY and CDR2 SYGVKD. CDR3 nucleotides: TGTGCCATCAGTGAGGACGGTGAAAAACTGTTTTTT. Amino acids: CAISEDGEKLFF.

Turning to this clonotype: A read error may explain this, as a much larger clone is one base away. V gene TRBV12-3 or TRBV12-4 combines with J gene TRBJ2-1; D might be TRBD2 (5 bases). This CDR3 region has 14 residues. CDR3 DNA: TGTGCCAGCAGTTCATCCCGGGAATACAATGAGCGGTTCTTC. Amino acid sequence: CASSSSREYNERFF.

V and J are TRBV15 and TRBJ1-3; 7 bases align to TRBD1. This CDR3 is 14 amino acids long. Germline CDR1 is LNHNV and CDR2 is YYDKDF (reference sequence). Trimming took 5 bases from V and 4 from J; bases not matched to a gene: 5. The DNA for the CDR3 is TGTGCCACCAGCGAGGAGGGACAGGGAAACACCATATATTTT. Its translation is CATSEEGQGNTIYF.

The table lists this clonotype with a few counts. This rearrangement joins TRBV10-3 to TRBJ2-3; D gene uncertain. Trimming shortened V by 6 bases and J by 0 bases, and 16 bases separated the two germline ends. Germline V CDR1 and CDR2: ENHRY, SYGVKD. This CDR3 has 16 amino acids. CDR3 sequence reads: CAISPLGIQSTDTQYF. The CDR3 nucleotides read TGTGCCATCAGCCCCCTGGGTATACAAAGCACAGATACGCAGTATTTT.

This clonotype was found once. The chain joins TRBV19 to TRBJ1-2; 8 bases agree with TRBD1. The trim removed 9 bases at V and 8 bases at J, leaving 14 bases unmatched. Germline assignment: CDR1 LNHDA and CDR2 SQIVND (reference sequence). CDR3 length equals 14 residues. Written as DNA, the CDR3 is TGTGCCAGCCAGAGTCCGGACAGGGTATTGGGCTACACCTTC. Translated: CASQSPDRVLGYTF. The variable domain in full, completed from reference TRBV19 and TRBJ1-2, reads DGGITQSPKYLFRKEGQNVTLSCEQNLNHDAMYWYRQDPGQGLRLIYYSQIVNDFQKGDIAEGYSVSREKKESFPLTVTSAQKNPTAFYLCASQSPDRVLGYTFGSGTRLTVV.

The CDR3: CATLRAYGYTF. CDR3 bases: TGTGCCACCCTTAGAGCGTATGGCTACACCTTC. The chain links TRBV10-3 to TRBJ1-2; unclear D gene. The V gene's germline CDR1 is ENHRY and CDR2 SYGVKD. The V and J ends lost 10 bases and 5 bases respectively, with 11 bases between them. The CDR3 loop spans 11 amino acids.

The chain links TRBV5-1 to TRBJ2-1; perhaps TRBD2 as D (5 bases). The CDR3 totals 17 residues. V lost 3 bases and J 0 bases, leaving 16 bases between the germline ends. Germline CDR1 reads SGHRS; CDR2 reads YFSETQ. The CDR3 protein is CASSWRTVRSSYNEQFF. CDR3 sequence (DNA): TGCGCCAGCAGCTGGAGGACGGTTCGAAGCTCCTACAATGAGCAGTTCTTC.

About this clonotype itself: Possible read error: a much larger clone is one base away. V usage is TRBV20-1 and J usage is TRBJ2-7, with 10 bases aligning to TRBD1. The length of the CDR3 is 13 residues. The germline V gene encodes CDR1 DFQATT and CDR2 SNEGSKA (reference sequence). The CDR3 DNA reads TGCAGTGCGGGCCGGGACAGGGGATACGAGCGGTACTTC. The encoded protein is CSAGRDRGYERYF.

The rearrangement links TRBV6-2 or TRBV6-3 to TRBJ2-7; 11 nucleotides align to TRBD2. CDR3 size: 16 residues. Per germline, CDR1 MNHEY and CDR2 SVGEGT. Losses at the gene ends were 0 bases for V and 3 bases for J; bases not matched to a gene: 4. This CDR3 is CASSYSETSGGYEQYF. CDR3 DNA sequence: TGTGCCAGCAGTTACTCCGAAACTAGCGGGGGCTACGAGCAGTACTTC.

This chain joins TRBV19 and TRBJ2-1; 7 nucleotides match TRBD1. V gave up 6 bases and J gave up 5 bases; unmatched junction bases: 1. From germline, CDR1 is LNHDA and CDR2 SQIVND (reference sequence). CDR3 size: 12 residues. CDR3: CASRQGDNEQFF. The CDR3 region has the DNA TGTGCCAGTAGGCAGGGGGACAATGAGCAGTTCTTC.

Remarks on this clonotype: A junction boundary mismatches the germline segment, possibly from a read error. This chain uses TRBV7-6 with TRBJ2-5; the D is unclear. Per the germline V gene, CDR1 is SGHVS and CDR2 is FNYEAQ. The CDR3 spans 13 residues. CDR3 DNA: TGTGCCAGCAGCTTAAACTATCAAGAGAGCCAGTACTTC. It codes for CASSLNYQESQYF.

This rearrangement joins TRBV19 to TRBJ2-2; D remains ambiguous. The V end was cut by 0 bases, the J end by 0 bases, with 2 bases between. The CDR3 spans 14 residues. The germline V gene encodes CDR1 LNHDA and CDR2 SQIVND (reference sequence). The CDR3 DNA follows: TGTGCCAGTAGTATAGATCCGAACACCGGGGAGCTGTTTTTT. Translating gives CASSIDPNTGELFF. Together with reference TRBV19 and TRBJ2-2, the CDR3 gives the full variable domain: DGGITQSPKYLFRKEGQNVTLSCEQNLNHDAMYWYRQDPGQGLRLIYYSQIVNDFQKGDIAEGYSVSREKKESFPLTVTSAQKNPTAFYLCASSIDPNTGELFFGEGSRLTVL.

This clonotype was seen a single time. The chain combines TRBV2 with TRBJ2-4; perhaps D is TRBD1 or TRBD2 (5 bases each). The germline gives CDR1 SNHLY, CDR2 FYNNEI. V was shortened by 3 bases and J by 1 base, with 10 bases between the two germline ends. The CDR3 sequence is 15 residues long. The CDR3 DNA follows: TGTGCCAGCAGTGACTGGGGGATGGCCAAAAACATTCAGTACTTC. Residues: CASSDWGMAKNIQYF.

The chain is built from TRBV14 and TRBJ2-5; the D gene is possibly TRBD1 (6 bases). Per the germline V gene, CDR1 is SGHDN and CDR2 is FVKESK. The ends were cut back, 4 bases at V and 3 bases at J, with 15 bases in the middle. The CDR3 contains 15 residues. The CDR3 DNA sequence: TGTGCCAGCAGCCTTAAAACGGGACAAGAAGAGACCCAGTACTTC. Residues: CASSLKTGQEETQYF.